A selection of T cell receptor beta chains follows, all from one sample in a study of vaccination effects on CD4 cells after COVID-19. The data were produced by immunoSEQ multiplex PCR, yet TCRdb's version contains in-frame clones alone and is incomplete. Of some 28,000 clones detected, around 80% appear once; the ten largest clones hold 25% to 35%. These receptors' antigens are unknown. The sample in question was CD4+ T cells from PBMCs cultured with SARS-CoV-2 spike peptides, obtained before COVID-19 vaccination. These receptors came from a human donor who received a COVID-19 vaccine. Both conserved end residues are part of each CDR3.

v_gene	CDR3aa
TRBV18	CASSPGRQREKLFF
TRBV18	CASSPPGRNNEQFF
TRBV19	CASSIGLVGTSEQFF
TRBV27	CASRITSGRYNEQFF
TRBV12-5	CASGGEMGTNYGYTF
TRBV28	CASSSRRRIKYGYTF
TRBV24-1	CATSDPGDRNEQFF
TRBV19	CASSMLYRGLAKNIQYF
TRBV5-1	CASSLSFGGLAGREQYF
TRBV9	CASSVAGPYEQYF
TRBV20-1	CSARTGNGYTF
TRBV15	CATSRGREGNTDTQYF
TRBV5-4	CASSLGDPISTGELFF
TRBV30	CAWSPPGGENTEAFF
TRBV27	CASTRTGNSPLHF
TRBV6-5	CASSGRGTEAFF
TRBV28	CASRTGGGETQYF
TRBV11-2	CASSLLRLVHEQYF
TRBV20-1	CSASEPSDSYEQYF
TRBV5-1	CASSLEGPAYGYTF